These 21 T cell receptor beta chains originate from one sample sequenced in a study of T cell responses to AZD1222 COVID-19 vaccine. Sequenced by immunoSEQ multiplex PCR; TCRdb stores in-frame clones only, minus some. The sample holds approximately 140,000 clones, 94% seen once. The sequenced sample was peripheral blood, obtained on day 0 of AZD1222 vaccination. These receptors were obtained from an adult in good health.

The chain combines TRBV5-1 with TRBJ2-1, with D possibly being TRBD1 (5 bases). This CDR3 has 12 residues. V lost 0 bases to trimming and J lost 10 bases, with 8 bases between them. Germline assignment: CDR1 SGHRS and CDR2 YFSETQ. CDR3 nucleotides: TGCGCCAGCAGCTTGGATCAGGGCGAGCAGTTCTTC. It translates to CASSLDQGEQFF. The full variable domain, completed using reference TRBV5-1 and TRBJ2-1, is KAGVTQTPRYLIKTRGQQVTLSCSPISGHRSVSWYQQTPGQGLQFLFEYFSETQRNKGNFPGRFSGRQFSNSRSEMNVSTLELGDSALYLCASSLDQGEQFFGPGTRLTVL.

The V and J genes are TRBV5-1 and TRBJ1-6; D not certain. Germline V gene lookup returns CDR1 SGHRS and CDR2 YFSETQ. The length of the CDR3 is 13 residues. Trimming removed 5 bases at V and 10 bases at J, with 13 bases between. CDR3 DNA: TGCGCCAGCAGTTCGGCCCCACGGTCACCCCTCCACTTT. It is translated as CASSSAPRSPLHF.

This clone came up once. The chain recombines TRBV7-9 with TRBJ2-3, with 14 bases that match TRBD2. Germline V gene sequence: CDR1 SEHNR, CDR2 FQNEAQ (reference sequence). V lost 5 bases, J lost 2 bases, and 9 bases stayed unmatched. The CDR3 covers 18 residues. CDR3 sequence: CASSLGLAGARNTDTQYF. The DNA of the CDR3 is TGTGCCAGCAGCCTGGGACTAGCGGGAGCCAGGAACACAGATACGCAGTATTTT.

This chain joins TRBV9 and TRBJ1-6; D gene uncertain. V was shortened by 0 bases and J by 9 bases, with 13 bases between the two germline ends. The germline V gene has CDR1 SGDLS and CDR2 YYNGEE. There are 15 residues in the CDR3. The CDR3 here is CASSVEPTAGSPLHF. CDR3 nucleotides: TGTGCCAGCAGCGTAGAACCGACTGCCGGTTCACCCCTCCACTTT.

This clone was observed a single time. V usage is TRBV5-1 and J usage is TRBJ2-1, with D perhaps TRBD2 (6 bases). The CDR3 runs to 15 residues. V was shortened by 4 bases and J by 0 bases, with 11 bases between the two germline ends. From germline, CDR1 is SGHRS and CDR2 YFSETQ. The CDR3 nucleotides read TGCGCCAGCAGCACCGGGGGTTCCTCCTACAATGAGCAGTTCTTC. It encodes CASSTGGSSYNEQFF.

This clone was counted once. The chain is built from TRBV3-1 (or the pseudogene TRBV3-2) and TRBJ2-1; D might be TRBD2 (5 bases). There are 11 residues in the CDR3. Germline V CDR1 and CDR2: LGHDT, YNNKEL (reference sequence). V shed 5 bases and J shed 10 bases, with 9 bases lying between them. This CDR3 is CASSGQREQFF. The CDR3 region has the DNA TGTGCCAGCAGCGGCCAGCGGGAGCAGTTCTTC.

The genes are TRBV7-9 and TRBJ2-3; 10 nucleotides line up with TRBD2. CDR3 size: 16 residues. Looked up from germline, CDR1 is SEHNR and CDR2 is FQNEAQ (reference sequence). V lost 3 bases to trimming and J lost 5 bases; unmatched junction nucleotides: 8. CDR3 amino acids: CASSFLRAGGRDTQYF. In DNA, the CDR3 is TGTGCCAGCAGCTTCCTGAGAGCGGGAGGGCGAGATACGCAGTATTTT.

V usage is TRBV3-1 (or the pseudogene TRBV3-2) and J usage is TRBJ1-1, with 10 bases identical to TRBD1. Germline V gene lookup returns CDR1 LGHDT and CDR2 YNNKEL (reference sequence). Germline trimming cut 3 bases from V and 5 bases from J; bases unmatched to any gene: 6. The CDR3 covers 15 residues. The CDR3 is CASSQGGQGGTEAFF. The CDR3 DNA is TGTGCCAGCAGCCAGGGCGGACAGGGGGGGACTGAAGCTTTCTTT.

The chain uses TRBV18 and TRBJ2-1; D remains ambiguous. Germline lookup yields CDR1 KGHSH and CDR2 LQKENI. The V end lost 3 bases, the J end lost 4 bases, and 4 bases lay between the germline ends. CDR3 size: 12 residues. The CDR3 protein is CASSPNYNEQFF. The DNA for the CDR3 is TGTGCCAGCTCACCTAATTACAATGAGCAGTTCTTC.

The chain couples TRBV7-9 to TRBJ1-1, with D tentatively TRBD1 (6 bases). Trimming took off 5 bases at V and 3 bases at J, with 13 bases between the two ends. The CDR3 covers 14 residues. Germline V gives CDR1 SEHNR, CDR2 FQNEAQ (reference sequence). The CDR3 coding sequence is TGTGCCAGCAGCGACCGGGACACCTACACTGAAGCTTTCTTT. Protein: CASSDRDTYTEAFF.

The chain uses TRBV11-3 and TRBJ1-1, with no clear D. The CDR3 totals 14 residues. Trimming cost V 0 bases and J 8 bases, with 13 bases left between them. In germline, CDR1 is SGHNT, CDR2 YENEEA. The CDR3 DNA sequence: TGTGCCAGCAGCTTAGATTCCCGAGGTGAGGAAGCTTTCTTT. As protein: CASSLDSRGEEAFF.

The rearrangement uses TRBV2 and TRBJ2-7, with 8 nucleotides matching TRBD2. V shed 6 bases, J shed 3 bases, and the junction held 4 bases outside the gene matches. Per the germline V gene, CDR1 is SNHLY and CDR2 is FYNNEI. This CDR3 region has 13 residues. This CDR3 is CASRAGTSYEQYV. The CDR3 DNA reads as TGTGCCAGCAGGGCCGGGACTAGCTACGAGCAGTACGTC.

V is TRBV7-9 and J is TRBJ1-2; TRBD1 agrees at 8 bases. Trimming cost V 3 bases and J 5 bases; bases outside gene matches: 11. CDR1 SEHNR and CDR2 FQNEAQ come from the germline V gene (reference sequence). This CDR3 spans 16 amino acids. Here the CDR3 reads CASSFDSGQGGYGYTF. CDR3 nucleotides: TGTGCCAGCAGCTTCGATAGCGGACAGGGCGGATATGGCTACACCTTC. The variable domain in full, with the rest retrieved from reference TRBV7-9 and TRBJ1-2, is DTGVSQNPRHKITKRGQNVTFRCDPISEHNRLYWYRQTLGQGPEFLTYFQNEAQLEKSRLLSDRFSAERPKGSFSTLEIQRTEQGDSAMYLCASSFDSGQGGYGYTFGSGTRLTVV.

V and J are TRBV5-1 and TRBJ2-3, with D unresolved. Germline CDR1 is SGHRS and CDR2 is YFSETQ. The CDR3 length is 13 residues. V lost 3 bases, J lost 0 bases, and 5 bases lay in between. The DNA for the CDR3 is TGCGCCAGCAGCTCACTAAGCACAGATACGCAGTATTTT. This gives the protein CASSSLSTDTQYF.

V is TRBV7-8 and J is TRBJ1-2; D unresolved. This CDR3 comprises 13 residues. CDR1 and CDR2 from the germline V gene are SGHVS and FQNEAQ. Trimming took off 0 bases at V and 2 bases at J, with 4 bases between the two ends. The CDR3 DNA is TGTGCCAGCAGCTTAGCTCAGAACTATGGCTACACCTTC. It codes for CASSLAQNYGYTF. The full variable domain, completed using reference TRBV7-8 and TRBJ1-2, is GAGVSQSPRYKVAKRGQDVALRCDPISGHVSLFWYQQALGQGPEFLTYFQNEAQLDKSGLPSDRFFAERPEGSVSTLKIQRTQQEDSAVYLCASSLAQNYGYTFGSGTRLTVV.

This chain links TRBV7-2 with TRBJ2-5; 13 nucleotides line up with TRBD2. V lost 5 bases, J lost 5 bases, and 5 bases stayed unmatched. Germline assignment: CDR1 SGHTA and CDR2 FQGNSA. The CDR3 length is 15 residues. The CDR3 is CASSGMGLAGETQYF. The CDR3 DNA reads TGTGCCAGCAGCGGAATGGGACTAGCGGGGGAGACCCAGTACTTC.

Only one count was recorded for this clone. The chain uses TRBV7-9 and TRBJ2-2; 13 bases agree with TRBD2. Germline V gives CDR1 SEHNR, CDR2 FQNEAQ (reference sequence). This CDR3 spans 19 amino acids. Trimming took 5 bases from V and 3 from J; bases not matched to a gene: 12. The CDR3 nucleotides read TGTGCCAGCAGCACAGGACTAGCGGGAGCAGGTTTTGACACCGGGGAGCTGTTTTTT. Residues: CASSTGLAGAGFDTGELFF. The full variable domain, rest sourced from reference TRBV7-9 and TRBJ2-2, is DTGVSQNPRHKITKRGQNVTFRCDPISEHNRLYWYRQTLGQGPEFLTYFQNEAQLEKSRLLSDRFSAERPKGSFSTLEIQRTEQGDSAMYLCASSTGLAGAGFDTGELFFGEGSRLTVL.

The rearrangement links TRBV19 to TRBJ2-6; TRBD1 might be the D (6 bases). The V gene lost 6 bases and the J gene lost 4 bases, with 19 bases spanning the gap. CDR3 length: 17 amino acids. The germline V gene has CDR1 LNHDA and CDR2 SQIVND (reference sequence). CDR3 protein: CASRPRQVPAGANVLTF. For the CDR3, the DNA is TGTGCCAGTAGGCCAAGACAGGTGCCTGCCGGGGCCAACGTCCTGACTTTC. Based on the CDR3 plus reference TRBV19 and TRBJ2-6, the full variable domain is DGGITQSPKYLFRKEGQNVTLSCEQNLNHDAMYWYRQDPGQGLRLIYYSQIVNDFQKGDIAEGYSVSREKKESFPLTVTSAQKNPTAFYLCASRPRQVPAGANVLTFGAGSRLTVL.

V is TRBV7-6 and J is TRBJ1-1, with 7 bases identical to TRBD1. Germline CDR1 is SGHVS and CDR2 is FNYEAQ. The CDR3 length is 16 residues. V shed 5 bases and J 1 base; nucleotides not matched to a gene: 10. This chain's CDR3 is CASSAWDRPANTEAFF. In DNA form, the CDR3 reads TGTGCCAGCAGCGCCTGGGACAGACCGGCGAACACTGAAGCTTTCTTT.

J is TRBJ1-2 and V is TRBV6-4; 12 bases are shared with TRBD1. The V gene end was trimmed by 3 bases and the J gene end by 6 bases; junction bases not matched to a gene: 5. The germline V gene encodes CDR1 MRHNA and CDR2 SNTAGT. This CDR3 region has 15 residues. CDR3 bases: TGTGCCAGCAGTGAGGGGGACAGGGGGCGCCATGGCTACACCTTC. Translation gives CASSEGDRGRHGYTF.

This clone was counted once. The chain carries TRBV5-6 and TRBJ1-1; TRBD1 aligns across 8 bases. This CDR3 contains 13 residues. Germline CDR1 SGHDT, CDR2 YYEEEE. Trimming removed 4 bases from V and 6 bases from J; junction bases left unmatched: 5. CDR3 in amino acids: CASSDMDRAEAFF. The CDR3 DNA sequence: TGTGCCAGCAGCGATATGGACAGGGCTGAAGCTTTCTTT.